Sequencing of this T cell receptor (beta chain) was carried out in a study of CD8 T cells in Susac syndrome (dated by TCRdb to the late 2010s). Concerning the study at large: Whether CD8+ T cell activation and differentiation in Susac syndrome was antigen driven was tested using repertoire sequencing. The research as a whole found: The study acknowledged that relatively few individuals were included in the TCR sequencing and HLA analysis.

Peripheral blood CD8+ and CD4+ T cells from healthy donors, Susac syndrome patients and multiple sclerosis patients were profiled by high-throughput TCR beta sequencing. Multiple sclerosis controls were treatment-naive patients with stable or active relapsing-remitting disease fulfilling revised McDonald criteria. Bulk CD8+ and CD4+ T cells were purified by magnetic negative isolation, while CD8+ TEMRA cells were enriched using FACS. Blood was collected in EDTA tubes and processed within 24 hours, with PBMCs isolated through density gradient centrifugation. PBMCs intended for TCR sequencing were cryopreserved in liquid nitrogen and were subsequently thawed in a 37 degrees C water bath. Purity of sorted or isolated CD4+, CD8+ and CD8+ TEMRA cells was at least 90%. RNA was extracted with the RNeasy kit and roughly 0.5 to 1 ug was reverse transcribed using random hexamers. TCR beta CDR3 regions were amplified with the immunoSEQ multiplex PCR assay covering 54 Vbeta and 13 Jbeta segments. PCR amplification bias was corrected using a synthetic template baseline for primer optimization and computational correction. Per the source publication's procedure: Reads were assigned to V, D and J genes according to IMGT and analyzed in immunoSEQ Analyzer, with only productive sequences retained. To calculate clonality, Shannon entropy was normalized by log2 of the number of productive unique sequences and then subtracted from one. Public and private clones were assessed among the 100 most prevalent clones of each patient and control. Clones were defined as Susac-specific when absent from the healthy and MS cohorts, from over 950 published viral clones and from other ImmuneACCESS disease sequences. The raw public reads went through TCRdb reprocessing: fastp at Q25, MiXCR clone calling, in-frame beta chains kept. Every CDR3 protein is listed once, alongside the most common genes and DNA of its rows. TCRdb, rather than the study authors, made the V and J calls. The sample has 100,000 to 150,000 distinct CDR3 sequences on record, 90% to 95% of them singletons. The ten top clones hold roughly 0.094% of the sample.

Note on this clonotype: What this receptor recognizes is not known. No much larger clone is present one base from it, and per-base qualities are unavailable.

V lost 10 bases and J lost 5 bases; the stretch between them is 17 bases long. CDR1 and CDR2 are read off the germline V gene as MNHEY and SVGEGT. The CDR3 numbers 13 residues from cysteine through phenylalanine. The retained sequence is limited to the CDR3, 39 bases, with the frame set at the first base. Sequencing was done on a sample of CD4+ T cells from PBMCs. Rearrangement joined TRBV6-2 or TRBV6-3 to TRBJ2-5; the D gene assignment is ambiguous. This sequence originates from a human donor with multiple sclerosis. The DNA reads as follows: TGTGCCATTTCTCGGGCGACGCGGGAGACCCAGTACTTC. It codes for CAISRATRETQYF.